This TCR beta chain was profiled in a study of blood T cell repertoires in COVID-19. As handled by the study authors: Amplifying reference gene primers gave estimates of nucleated cell counts. Sequencing was performed with immunoSEQ multiplex PCR; in TCRdb, only in-frame clones are kept and a portion is missing. That table is the source of V, J and clone size, and D and trimming were worked out from the DNA. This table holds 300,000 or so clones, around 86% found once. In terms of age and location, participants ranged from roughly 18 to 95 years and lived in about two dozen US areas. Clinical history reported by participants formed the basis on which cohorts were assigned. CDR3 length: 16 amino acids. V lost 5 bases, J lost 4 bases, and 17 bases lay in between. Germline V lookup: CDR1 SEHNR, CDR2 FQNEAQ (reference sequence).

This TCR derives from a woman in her late teens or twenties who had recovered from COVID-19. The rearrangement links TRBV7-9 to TRBJ1-4; D is possibly TRBD1 (5 bases). The source material was PBMCs or T cells enriched from blood (not recorded which). CDR3 amino acids: CASSRLLQDHNEKLFF. In nucleotides, the CDR3 is TGTGCCAGCAGCCGACTTCTACAGGACCATAATGAAAAACTGTTTTTT.